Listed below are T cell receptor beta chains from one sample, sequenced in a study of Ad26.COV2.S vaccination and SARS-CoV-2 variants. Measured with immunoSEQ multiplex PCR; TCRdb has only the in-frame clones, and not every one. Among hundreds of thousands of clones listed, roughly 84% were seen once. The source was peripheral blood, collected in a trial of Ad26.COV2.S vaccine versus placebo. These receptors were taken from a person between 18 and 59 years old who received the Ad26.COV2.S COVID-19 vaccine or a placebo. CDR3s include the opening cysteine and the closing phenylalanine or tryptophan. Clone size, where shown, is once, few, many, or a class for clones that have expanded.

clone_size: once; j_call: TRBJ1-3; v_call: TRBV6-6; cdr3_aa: CASRPNYSGNTIYF
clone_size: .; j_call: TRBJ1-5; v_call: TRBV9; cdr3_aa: CASSVDGFNQPQHF
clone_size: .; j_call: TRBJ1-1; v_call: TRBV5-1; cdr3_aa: CASSDRANTEAFF
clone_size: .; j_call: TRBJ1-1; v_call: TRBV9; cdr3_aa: CASSVDRVATEAFF
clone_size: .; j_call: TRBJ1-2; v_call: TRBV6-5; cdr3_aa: CASYPGQGWYGYTF
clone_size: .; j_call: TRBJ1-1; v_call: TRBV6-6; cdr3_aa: CASIRIRVAEAFF
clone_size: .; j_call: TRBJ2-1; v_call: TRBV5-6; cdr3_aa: CASSRAVEQFF
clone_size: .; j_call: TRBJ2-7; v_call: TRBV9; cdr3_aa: CASSGGTGAEQYF
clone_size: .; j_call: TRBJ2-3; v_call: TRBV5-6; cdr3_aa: CASSHNPTDTQYF
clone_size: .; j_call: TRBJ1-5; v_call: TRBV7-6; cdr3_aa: CASSRGASPYDHQPQHF
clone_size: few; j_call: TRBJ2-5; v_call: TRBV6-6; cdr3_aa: CASSSAGGETQYF
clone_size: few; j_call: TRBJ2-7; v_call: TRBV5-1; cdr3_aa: CASSSDYEQYF
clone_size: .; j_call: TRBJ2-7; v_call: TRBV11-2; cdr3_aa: CASSFGDSYEQYF
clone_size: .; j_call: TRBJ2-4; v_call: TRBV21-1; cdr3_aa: CASSNHREAKNIQYF
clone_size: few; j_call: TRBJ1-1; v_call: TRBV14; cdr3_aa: CASSQDVIGGLPNTEAFF
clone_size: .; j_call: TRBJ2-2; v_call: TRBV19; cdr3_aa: CASKGRVISGELFF
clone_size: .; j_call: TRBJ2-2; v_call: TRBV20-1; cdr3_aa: CSASDSANTGELFF
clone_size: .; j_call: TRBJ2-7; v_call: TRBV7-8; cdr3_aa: CASSPSRVPNSYEQYF
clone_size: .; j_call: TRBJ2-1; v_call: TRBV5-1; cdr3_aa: CASSLEGSGAFSYNEQFF
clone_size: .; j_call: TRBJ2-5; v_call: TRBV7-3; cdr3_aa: CASSPQATLGQETQYF